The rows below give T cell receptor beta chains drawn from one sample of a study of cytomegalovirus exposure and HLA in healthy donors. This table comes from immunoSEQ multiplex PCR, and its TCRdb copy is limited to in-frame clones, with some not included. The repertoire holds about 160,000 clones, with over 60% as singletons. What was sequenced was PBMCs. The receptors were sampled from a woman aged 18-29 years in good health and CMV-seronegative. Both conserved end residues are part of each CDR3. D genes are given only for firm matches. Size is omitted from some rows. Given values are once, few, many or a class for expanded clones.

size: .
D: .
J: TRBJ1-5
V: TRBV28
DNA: TGTGCCAGCAGTCCTAGTAATCAGCCCCAGCATTTT
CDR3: CASSPSNQPQHF

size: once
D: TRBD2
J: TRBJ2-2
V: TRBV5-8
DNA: TGTGCCAGCAGCCCGGGAGGTTACGGGAACGCGAACACCGGGGAGCTGTTTTTT
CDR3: CASSPGGYGNANTGELFF

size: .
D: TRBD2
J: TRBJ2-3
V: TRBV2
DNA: TGTGCCAGCACGGAGGGAGGGCCTTGGAATACGCAGTATTTT
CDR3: CASTEGGPWNTQYF

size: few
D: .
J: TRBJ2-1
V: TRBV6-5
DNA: TGTGCCAGCAGTGCAGGATCCTACAATGAGCAGTTCTTC
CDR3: CASSAGSYNEQFF

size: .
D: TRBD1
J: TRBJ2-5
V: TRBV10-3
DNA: TGTGCCATCAGTGAGTCGACCGGACAGGGGGGGACCCAGTACTTC
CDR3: CAISESTGQGGTQYF

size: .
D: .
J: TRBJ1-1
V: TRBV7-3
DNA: TGTGCCAGCAGCTTATCATTGAACACTGAAGCTTTCTTT
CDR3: CASSLSLNTEAFF

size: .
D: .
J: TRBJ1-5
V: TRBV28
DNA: TGTGCCAGCAGTCCCCGGCGGATCAATCAGCCCCAGCATTTT
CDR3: CASSPRRINQPQHF

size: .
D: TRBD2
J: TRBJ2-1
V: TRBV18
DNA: TGTGCCAGCTCACTCACTGGAAGGGGTATAGCGGGGAGGTACAATGAGCAGTTCTTC
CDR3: CASSLTGRGIAGRYNEQFF

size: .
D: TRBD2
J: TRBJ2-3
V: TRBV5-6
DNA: TGTGCTACCCCTAGCGGCATCACAGATACGCAGTATTTT
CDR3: CATPSGITDTQYF

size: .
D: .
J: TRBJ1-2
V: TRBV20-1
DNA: TGCAGTGCTAGCACTAACTATGGCTACACCTTC
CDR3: CSASTNYGYTF

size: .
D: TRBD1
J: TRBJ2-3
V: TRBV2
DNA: TGTGCCAGCAGAAGCGGACAGGTGGCAGATACGCAGTATTTT
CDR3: CASRSGQVADTQYF

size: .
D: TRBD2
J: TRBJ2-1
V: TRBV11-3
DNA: TGTGCCAGCAGCTTAGGCGGGGGGGCTAGCGGCTCGTACAATGAGCAGTTCTTC
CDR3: CASSLGGGASGSYNEQFF

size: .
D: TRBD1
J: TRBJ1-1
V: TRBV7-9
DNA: TGTGCCAGCAGTTCCCCTTCACAGGGGGCGAATGAAGCTTTCTTT
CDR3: CASSSPSQGANEAFF

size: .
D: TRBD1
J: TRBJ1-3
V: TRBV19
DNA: TGTGCCAGTAGTAAACGGGACAGTAGCTCTGGAAACACCATATATTTT
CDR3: CASSKRDSSSGNTIYF

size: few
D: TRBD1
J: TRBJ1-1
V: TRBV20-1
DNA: TGCAGTGCCCCGCACAGGGGGCTAGCTTTCTTT
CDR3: CSAPHRGLAFF

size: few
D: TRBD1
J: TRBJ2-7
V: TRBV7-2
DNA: TGTGCCAGCATACAGGGGGCTGGTTACGAGCAGTACTTC
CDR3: CASIQGAGYEQYF

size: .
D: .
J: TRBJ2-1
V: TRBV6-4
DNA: TGTGCCAGCAGTGTAGCGGCTTACTCCTACAATGAGCAGTTCTTC
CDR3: CASSVAAYSYNEQFF

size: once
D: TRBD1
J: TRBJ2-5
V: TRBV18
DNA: TGTGCCAGCTCACCACCGGGCAGGGGGGAGACCCAGTACTTC
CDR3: CASSPPGRGETQYF

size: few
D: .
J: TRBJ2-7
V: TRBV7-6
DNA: TGTGCCAGCAGCTTAGGGGGGCTAGCGGCCTACGAGCAGTACTTC
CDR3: CASSLGGLAAYEQYF

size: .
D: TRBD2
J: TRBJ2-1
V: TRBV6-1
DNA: TGTGCCAGCAATAAAGCGGGAGTACCCTACAATGAGCAGTTCTTC
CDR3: CASNKAGVPYNEQFF

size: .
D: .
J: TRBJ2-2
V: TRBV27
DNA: TGTGCTGCAGGCGGGGCGCGAGGCACCGGGGAGCTGTTTTTT
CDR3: CAAGGARGTGELFF

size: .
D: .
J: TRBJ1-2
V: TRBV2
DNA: TGTGCCAGCAGTGAGTCCGGGTTCTATGGCTACACCTTC
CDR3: CASSESGFYGYTF

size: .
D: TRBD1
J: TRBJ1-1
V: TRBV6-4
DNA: TGTGCCAGCAGTGACACCCCGGGACAGGGAACTGAAGCTTTCTTT
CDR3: CASSDTPGQGTEAFF

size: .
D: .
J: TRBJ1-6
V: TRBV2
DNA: TGTGCCAGCAGTGAAGACAGGAATTCACCCCTCCACTTT
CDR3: CASSEDRNSPLHF

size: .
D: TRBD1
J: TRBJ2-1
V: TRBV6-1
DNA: TGTGCCAGCAGTGAAAGGGACAGCATCTCCTACAATGAGCAGTTCTTC
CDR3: CASSERDSISYNEQFF

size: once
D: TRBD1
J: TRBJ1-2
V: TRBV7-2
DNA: TGTGCCAGCAGCTTACCCTCCAGGGGGACTGGCTACACCTTC
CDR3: CASSLPSRGTGYTF

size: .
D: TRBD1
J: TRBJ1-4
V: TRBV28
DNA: TGTGCCAGCAGCCCTACCTGGACAGGTACCCTGTGTTTT
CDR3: CASSPTWTGTLCF

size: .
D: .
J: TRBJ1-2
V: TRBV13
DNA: TGTGCCAGCAGCTTACGGGGAGCTAACTATGGCTACACCTTC
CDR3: CASSLRGANYGYTF

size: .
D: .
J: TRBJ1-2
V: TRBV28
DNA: TGTGCCAGCAATCCGTTGAAAGGGGTTATCTATGGCTACACCTTC
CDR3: CASNPLKGVIYGYTF

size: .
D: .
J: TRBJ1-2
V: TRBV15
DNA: TGTGCCACCAGCAGAGACCGACAGTCTAACTATGGCTACACCTTC
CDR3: CATSRDRQSNYGYTF

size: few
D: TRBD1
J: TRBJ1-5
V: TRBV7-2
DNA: TGTGCCAGCAGCTTAGCCGGAACAGGGGGTAGCAATCAGCCCCAGCATTTT
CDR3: CASSLAGTGGSNQPQHF

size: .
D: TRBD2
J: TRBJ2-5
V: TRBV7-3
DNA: TGTGCCAGCAGCTTAACCACCAGTTCCGGGACTACACAAGAGACCCAGTACTTC
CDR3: CASSLTTSSGTTQETQYF

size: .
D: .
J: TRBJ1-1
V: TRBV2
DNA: TGTGCCAGCAGTGTTTCGAGGGACACTGAAGCTTTCTTT
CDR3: CASSVSRDTEAFF

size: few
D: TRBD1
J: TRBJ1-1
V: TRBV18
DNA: TGTGCCAGCTCACCAACGACAGGGGGCACTGAAGCTTTCTTT
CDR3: CASSPTTGGTEAFF

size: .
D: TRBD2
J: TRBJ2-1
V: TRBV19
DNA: TGTGCCAGTAGCCGATCCGGGACTAGCGTTAATGAGCAGTTCTTC
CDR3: CASSRSGTSVNEQFF

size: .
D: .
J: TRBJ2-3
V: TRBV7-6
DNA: TGTGCCAGCACCTTAGGAGGCGGTAGGCGTACAGATACGCAGTATTTT
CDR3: CASTLGGGRRTDTQYF

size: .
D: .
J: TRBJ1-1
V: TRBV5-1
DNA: TGCGCCAGCAGCTTGGTCGCTAGCGCTTACACTGAAGCTTTCTTT
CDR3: CASSLVASAYTEAFF

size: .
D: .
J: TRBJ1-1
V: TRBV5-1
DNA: TGCGCCAGCAGCTCTAACACTGAAGCTTTCTTT
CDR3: CASSSNTEAFF

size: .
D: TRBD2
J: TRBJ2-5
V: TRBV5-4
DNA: TGTGCCAGCAGCTCCGATGGGGGGGGGTCAGGGGAGACCCAGTACTTC
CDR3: CASSSDGGGSGETQYF

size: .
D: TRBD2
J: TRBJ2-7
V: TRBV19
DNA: TGTGCCAGTAGTAACCCCCTAGCGGGGGGCACCTACGAGCAGTACTTC
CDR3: CASSNPLAGGTYEQYF

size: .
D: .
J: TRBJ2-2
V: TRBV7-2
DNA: TGTGCCAGCAGCCCTGAGCGGCGGGAGCTGTTTTTT
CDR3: CASSPERRELFF

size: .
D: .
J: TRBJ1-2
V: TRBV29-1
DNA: TGCAGCGTTGCAGGAGGAGACGACTATGGCTACACCTTC
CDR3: CSVAGGDDYGYTF

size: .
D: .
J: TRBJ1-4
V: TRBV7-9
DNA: TGTGCCAGCAGCTTAGTGTCCAGGGGATATGAAAAACTGTTTTTT
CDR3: CASSLVSRGYEKLFF